Below, one T cell receptor (beta chain) is given with its context. Antigen unknown. Both 60 Vbeta primers and 13 Jbeta primers went into the PCR. Original processing notes: Counted up in a later analysis, unique TCR beta chains came to about 80 million, with some 11 million shared. Here immunoSEQ multiplex PCR was the method, and the copy in TCRdb shows in-frame clones only, minus some. The V and J calls and clone size were taken over from that table, and D and trimming were inferred from the DNA. The profile shows under 200,000 clones, about four fifths of them singletons. This sample was included in a study of cytomegalovirus exposure and HLA in healthy donors. Study-level points and caveats: Prior analysis indicated that the majority of TCR beta V segments exhibited productivity approximately 87% or approximately 30% of the time. Indistinguishable V segments such as TRBV6-2 and TRBV6-3 were excluded.

Healthy individuals who donated bone marrow served as the donors. From germline, CDR1 is MGHRA and CDR2 YSYEKL. V lost 0 bases to trimming and J lost 11 bases, with 20 bases between them. The CDR3 is 17 residues long. The TCR comes from a woman in her forties or fifties in good health and CMV-seronegative. This chain connects TRBV4-1 to TRBJ1-6; D is possibly TRBD1 (5 bases). Specimen: PBMCs. As DNA, the CDR3 is TGCGCCAGCAGCCAAGATGGGGCAGGGTCGGATCGGGCACCCCTCCACTTT. It translates to CASSQDGAGSDRAPLHF.